This T cell receptor (beta chain) appears in the sequencing data of a study of graft-versus-host responses after intestinal transplantation. Only a few counts were recorded for this clone. Profiled with immunoSEQ multiplex PCR; TCRdb holds only in-frame clones, not every one. The profile shows around 18,000 clones, over 75% of them singletons. The CDR3 totals 13 residues. Germline CDR1 reads WNHNN; CDR2 reads SYGVQD (reference sequence). Trimming removed 2 bases at V and 3 bases at J, with 4 bases between. Specimen: PBMCs, collected 14 days after transplant. The V call is TRBV10-1, the J call TRBJ2-2; D remains unclear. The clonotype comes from a human patient who received an intestinal transplant, so some T cells may come from the graft donor. CDR3 DNA: TGCGCCAGCAGTGAGCCGGACACCGGGGAGCTGTTTTTT. Residues: CASSEPDTGELFF.